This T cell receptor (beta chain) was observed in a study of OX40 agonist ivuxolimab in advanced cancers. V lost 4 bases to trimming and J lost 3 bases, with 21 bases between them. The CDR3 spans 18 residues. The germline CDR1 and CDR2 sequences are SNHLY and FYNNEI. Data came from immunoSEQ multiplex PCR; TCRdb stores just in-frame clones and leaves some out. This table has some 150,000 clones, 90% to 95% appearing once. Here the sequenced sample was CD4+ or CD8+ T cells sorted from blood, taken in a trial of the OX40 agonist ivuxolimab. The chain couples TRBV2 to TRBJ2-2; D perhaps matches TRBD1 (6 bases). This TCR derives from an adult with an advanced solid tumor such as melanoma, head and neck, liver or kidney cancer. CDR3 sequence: CASSGGQGWYVDTGELFF. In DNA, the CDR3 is TGTGCCAGCAGTGGGGGCCAGGGGTGGTACGTAGACACCGGGGAGCTGTTTTTT.